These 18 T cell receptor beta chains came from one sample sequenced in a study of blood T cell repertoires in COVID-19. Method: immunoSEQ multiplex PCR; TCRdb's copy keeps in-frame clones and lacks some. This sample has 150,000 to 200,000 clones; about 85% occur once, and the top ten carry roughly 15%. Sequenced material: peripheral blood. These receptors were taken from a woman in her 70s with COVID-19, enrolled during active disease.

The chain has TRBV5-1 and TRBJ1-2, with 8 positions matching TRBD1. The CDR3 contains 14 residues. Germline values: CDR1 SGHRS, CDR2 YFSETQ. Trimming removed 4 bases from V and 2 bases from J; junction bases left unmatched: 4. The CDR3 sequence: CASSPGDRNYGYTF. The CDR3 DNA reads TGCGCCAGCAGCCCCGGGGACAGGAACTATGGCTACACCTTC.

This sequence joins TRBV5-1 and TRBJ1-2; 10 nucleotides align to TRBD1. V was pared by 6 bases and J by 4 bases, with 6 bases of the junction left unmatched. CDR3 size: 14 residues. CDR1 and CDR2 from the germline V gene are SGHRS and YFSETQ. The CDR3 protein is CASKGTGETYGYTF. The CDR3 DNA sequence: TGCGCCAGCAAGGGGACAGGGGAGACCTATGGCTACACCTTC. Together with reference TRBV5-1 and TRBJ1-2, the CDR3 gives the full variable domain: KAGVTQTPRYLIKTRGQQVTLSCSPISGHRSVSWYQQTPGQGLQFLFEYFSETQRNKGNFPGRFSGRQFSNSRSEMNVSTLELGDSALYLCASKGTGETYGYTFGSGTRLTVV.

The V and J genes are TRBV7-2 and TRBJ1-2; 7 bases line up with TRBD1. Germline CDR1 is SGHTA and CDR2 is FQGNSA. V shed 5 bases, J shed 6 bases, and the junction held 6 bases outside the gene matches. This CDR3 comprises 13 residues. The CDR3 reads CASSTPGQHGYTF. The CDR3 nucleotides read TGTGCCAGCAGCACGCCGGGACAGCATGGCTACACCTTC.

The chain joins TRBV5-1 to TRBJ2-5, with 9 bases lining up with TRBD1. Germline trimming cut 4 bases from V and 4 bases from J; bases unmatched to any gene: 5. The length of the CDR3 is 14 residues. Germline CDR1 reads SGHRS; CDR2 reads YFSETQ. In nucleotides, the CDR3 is TGCGCCAGCAGCCACAGGGGGCGGGGAGAGACCCAGTACTTC. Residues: CASSHRGRGETQYF. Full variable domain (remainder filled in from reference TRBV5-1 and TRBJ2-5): KAGVTQTPRYLIKTRGQQVTLSCSPISGHRSVSWYQQTPGQGLQFLFEYFSETQRNKGNFPGRFSGRQFSNSRSEMNVSTLELGDSALYLCASSHRGRGETQYFGPGTRLLVL.

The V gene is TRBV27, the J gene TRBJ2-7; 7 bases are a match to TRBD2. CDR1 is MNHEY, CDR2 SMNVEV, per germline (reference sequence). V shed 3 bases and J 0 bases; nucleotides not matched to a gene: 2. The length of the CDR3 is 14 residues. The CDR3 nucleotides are TGTGCCAGCAGTTTGGCTAGCGGCTCCTACGAGCAGTACTTC. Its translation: CASSLASGSYEQYF.

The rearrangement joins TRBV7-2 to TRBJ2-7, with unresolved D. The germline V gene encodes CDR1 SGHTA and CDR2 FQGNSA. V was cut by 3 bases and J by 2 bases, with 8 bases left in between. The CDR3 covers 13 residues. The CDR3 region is CASSLSGTYEQYF. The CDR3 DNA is TGTGCCAGCAGCTTGTCGGGTACCTACGAGCAGTACTTC.

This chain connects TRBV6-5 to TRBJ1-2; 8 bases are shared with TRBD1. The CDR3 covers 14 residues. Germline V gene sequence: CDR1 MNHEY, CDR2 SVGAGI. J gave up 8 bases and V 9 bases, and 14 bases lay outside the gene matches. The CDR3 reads CASRGTGESRGYTF. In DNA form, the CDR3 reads TGTGCCAGTCGGGGGACAGGAGAATCCCGGGGCTACACCTTC.

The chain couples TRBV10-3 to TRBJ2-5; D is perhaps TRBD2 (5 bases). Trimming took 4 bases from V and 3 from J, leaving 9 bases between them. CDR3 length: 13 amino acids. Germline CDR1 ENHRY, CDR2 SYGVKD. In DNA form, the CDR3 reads TGTGCCATCAGTGTGTCCGGGGAAGAGACCCAGTACTTC. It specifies CAISVSGEETQYF.

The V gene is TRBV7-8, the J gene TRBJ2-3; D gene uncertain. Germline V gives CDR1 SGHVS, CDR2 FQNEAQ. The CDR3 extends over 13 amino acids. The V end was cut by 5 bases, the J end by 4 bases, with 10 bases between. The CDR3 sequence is CASSPRWADTQYF. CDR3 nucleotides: TGTGCCAGCAGCCCGAGGTGGGCAGATACGCAGTATTTT.

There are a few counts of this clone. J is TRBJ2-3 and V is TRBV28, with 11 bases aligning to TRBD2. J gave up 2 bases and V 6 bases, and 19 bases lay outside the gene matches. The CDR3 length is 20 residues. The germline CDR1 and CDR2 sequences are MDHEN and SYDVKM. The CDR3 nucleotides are TGTGCCAGCAGCCTTCCCCCGGGACTAGCGGAGGTAAGGGTCACAGATACGCAGTATTTT. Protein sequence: CASSLPPGLAEVRVTDTQYF.

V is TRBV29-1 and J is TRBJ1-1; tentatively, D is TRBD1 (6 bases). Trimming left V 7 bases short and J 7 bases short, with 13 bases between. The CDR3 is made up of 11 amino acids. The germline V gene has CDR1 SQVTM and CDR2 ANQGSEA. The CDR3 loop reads CSARVRGEAFF. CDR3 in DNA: TGCAGCGCGAGGGTCAGGGGTGAAGCTTTCTTT.

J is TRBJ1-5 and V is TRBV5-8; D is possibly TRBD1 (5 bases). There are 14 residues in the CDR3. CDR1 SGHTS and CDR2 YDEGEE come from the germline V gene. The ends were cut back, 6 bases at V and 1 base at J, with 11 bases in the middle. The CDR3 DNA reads TGTGCCAGCACGGGGGGGGAGAGCAATCAGCCCCAGCATTTT. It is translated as CASTGGESNQPQHF.

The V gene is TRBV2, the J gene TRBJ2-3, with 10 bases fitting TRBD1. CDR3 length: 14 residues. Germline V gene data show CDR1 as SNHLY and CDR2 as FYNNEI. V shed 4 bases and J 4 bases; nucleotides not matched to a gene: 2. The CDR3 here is CASSGDRGSDTQYF. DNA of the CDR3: TGTGCCAGCAGTGGGGACAGGGGTTCAGATACGCAGTATTTT.

CDR3 residues: CATSETTGLNQPQHF. CDR3 nucleotide sequence: TGTGCCACCAGTGAGACAACAGGGCTCAATCAGCCCCAGCATTTT. The rearrangement uses TRBV24-1 and TRBJ1-5; D is possibly TRBD1 (6 bases). Trimming shortened V by 4 bases and J by 3 bases, and 12 bases separated the two germline ends. This CDR3 region has 15 residues. Germline CDR1 reads KGHDR; CDR2 reads SFDVKD.

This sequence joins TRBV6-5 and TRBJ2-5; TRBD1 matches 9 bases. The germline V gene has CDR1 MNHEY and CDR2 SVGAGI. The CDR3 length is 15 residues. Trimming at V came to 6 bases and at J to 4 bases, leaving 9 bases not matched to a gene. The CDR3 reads CASREGGQGVETQYF. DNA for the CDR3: TGTGCCAGCAGAGAGGGGGGACAGGGCGTAGAGACCCAGTACTTC.

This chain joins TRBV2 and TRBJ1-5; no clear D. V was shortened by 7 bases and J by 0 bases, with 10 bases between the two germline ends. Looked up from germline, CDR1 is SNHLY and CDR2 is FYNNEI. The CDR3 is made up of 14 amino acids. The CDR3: CASTGPNSNQPQHF. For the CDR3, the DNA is TGTGCCAGCACAGGTCCTAATAGCAATCAGCCCCAGCATTTT.

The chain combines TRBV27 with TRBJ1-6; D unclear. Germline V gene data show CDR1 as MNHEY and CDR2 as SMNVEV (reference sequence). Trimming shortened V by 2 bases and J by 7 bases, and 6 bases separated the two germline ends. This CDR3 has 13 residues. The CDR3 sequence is CASSLAGNSPLHF. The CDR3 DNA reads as TGTGCCAGCAGTTTAGCGGGGAATTCACCCCTCCACTTT.

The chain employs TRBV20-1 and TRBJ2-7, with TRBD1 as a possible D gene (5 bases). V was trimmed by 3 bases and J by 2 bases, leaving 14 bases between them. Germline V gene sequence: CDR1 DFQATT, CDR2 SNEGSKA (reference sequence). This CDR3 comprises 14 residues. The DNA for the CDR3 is TGCAGTGCTAGTGGTGCGGCAGGGACCTACGAGCAGTACTTC. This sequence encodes CSASGAAGTYEQYF.